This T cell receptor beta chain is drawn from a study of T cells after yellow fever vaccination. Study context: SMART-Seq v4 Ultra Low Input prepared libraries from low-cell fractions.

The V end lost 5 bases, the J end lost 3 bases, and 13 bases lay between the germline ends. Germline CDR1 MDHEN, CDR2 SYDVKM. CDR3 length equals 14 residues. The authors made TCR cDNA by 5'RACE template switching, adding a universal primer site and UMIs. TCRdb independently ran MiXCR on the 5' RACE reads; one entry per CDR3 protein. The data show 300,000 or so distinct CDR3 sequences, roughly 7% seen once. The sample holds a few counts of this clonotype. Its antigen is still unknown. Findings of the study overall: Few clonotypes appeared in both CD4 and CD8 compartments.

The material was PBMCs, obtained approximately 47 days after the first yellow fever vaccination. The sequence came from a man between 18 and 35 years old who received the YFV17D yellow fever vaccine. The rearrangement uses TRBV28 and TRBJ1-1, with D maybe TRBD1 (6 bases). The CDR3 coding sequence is TGTGCCAGCAGTGCCCCTCCAGGGGACACTGAAGCTTTCTTT. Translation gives CASSAPPGDTEAFF.